The following is a T cell receptor (beta chain) sequence with its context. The entry originates in a study of blood T cell repertoires in COVID-19. Clones were read by immunoSEQ multiplex PCR, and TCRdb kept only the in-frame ones, dropping some. The sample lists just under 65,000 clones; about 80% were seen once. CDR1 is MNHEY and CDR2 is SVGAGI in the germline V gene. The CDR3 totals 13 residues. Between the trimmed V and J ends, which lost 4 bases and 6 bases, there was a span of 12 bases. The chain recombines TRBV6-5 with TRBJ1-1; tentatively, D is TRBD1 (5 bases). The sample was peripheral blood. The clonotype comes from a man in his 60s with COVID-19, enrolled during active disease. CDR3 residues: CASSFPGDSEAFF. The CDR3 DNA reads TGTGCCAGCAGTTTTCCGGGGGACTCTGAAGCTTTCTTT.